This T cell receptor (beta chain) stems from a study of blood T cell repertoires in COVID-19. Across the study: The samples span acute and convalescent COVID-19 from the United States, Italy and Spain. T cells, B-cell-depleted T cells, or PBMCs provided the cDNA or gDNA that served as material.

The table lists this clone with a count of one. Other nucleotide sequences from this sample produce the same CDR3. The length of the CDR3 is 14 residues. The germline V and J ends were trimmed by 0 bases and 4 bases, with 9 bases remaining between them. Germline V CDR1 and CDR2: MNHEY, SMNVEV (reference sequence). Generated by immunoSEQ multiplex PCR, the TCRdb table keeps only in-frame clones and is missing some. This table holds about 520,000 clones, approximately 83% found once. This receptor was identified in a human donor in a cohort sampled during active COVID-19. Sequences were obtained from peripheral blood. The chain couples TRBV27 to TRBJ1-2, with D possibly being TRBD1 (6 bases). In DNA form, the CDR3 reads TGTGCCAGCAGTTTATCTAGGACAGCCTATGGCTACACCTTC. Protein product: CASSLSRTAYGYTF.